One sample yielded the 10 T cell receptor beta chains listed below, sequenced in a study of OX40 agonist ivuxolimab in advanced cancers. The protocol was immunoSEQ multiplex PCR, while the TCRdb copy is restricted to in-frame clones and leaves out a portion. The table records tens of thousands of clones, more than 70% of them present only once. The source was CD4+ or CD8+ T cells sorted from blood, collected in a trial of the OX40 agonist ivuxolimab. The receptors derive from an adult with an advanced solid tumor such as melanoma, head and neck, liver or kidney cancer.

This sequence joins TRBV11-2 and TRBJ2-3; 8 bases are shared with TRBD2. Germline V CDR1 and CDR2: SGHAT, FQNNGV. Trimming took 1 base from V and 4 from J; bases not matched to a gene: 10. The CDR3 consists of 17 residues. In DNA form, the CDR3 reads TGTGCCAGCAGCTTAGGACCGGCGGGGGGTGCATCAGATACGCAGTATTTT. It yields the protein CASSLGPAGGASDTQYF. Full variable domain (rest looked up from reference TRBV11-2 and TRBJ2-3): EAGVAQSPRYKIIEKRQSVAFWCNPISGHATLYWYQQILGQGPKLLIQFQNNGVVDDSQLPKDRFSAERLKGVDSTLKIQPAKLEDSAVYLCASSLGPAGGASDTQYFGPGTRLTVL.

This chain links TRBV5-4 with TRBJ2-7, with D perhaps TRBD2 (5 bases). Germline V gives CDR1 SGHNT, CDR2 YYREEE (reference sequence). Trimming took off 1 base at V and 7 bases at J, with 6 bases between the two ends. CDR3 length equals 11 residues. CDR3 in amino acids: CASSLSGEQYF. For the CDR3, the DNA is TGTGCCAGCAGCTTGTCGGGAGAGCAGTACTTC.

This clone appeared a single time. This specimen includes other DNA sequences encoding the same CDR3. The chain uses TRBV9 and TRBJ2-3; D remains unclear. Trimming pared 2 bases from V and 3 bases from J, leaving 7 bases between. The length of the CDR3 is 13 residues. Germline CDR1 reads SGDLS; CDR2 reads YYNGEE. CDR3 loop: CASSVDRTDTQYF. Here the CDR3 DNA reads TGTGCCAGCAGCGTGGACCGTACAGATACGCAGTATTTT.

This chain joins TRBV10-2 and TRBJ1-4; 7 nucleotides align to TRBD1. V trimming: 6 bases; J trimming: 7 bases; junction bases outside the gene matches: 8. Germline V gene sequence: CDR1 WSHSY, CDR2 SAAADI. The CDR3 sequence is 14 residues long. CDR3 loop: CASRPTGSSEKLFF. The CDR3 coding sequence is TGCGCCAGCAGACCGACAGGGAGTTCTGAAAAACTGTTTTTT.

V and J are TRBV6-1 and TRBJ1-5; tentative D call: TRBD1 (5 bases). This CDR3 has 15 residues. V was shortened by 4 bases and J by 5 bases, with 15 bases between the two germline ends. Germline lookup yields CDR1 MNHNS and CDR2 SASEGT. CDR3 region: CASSAGLRGYQPQHF. Written as DNA, the CDR3 is TGTGCCAGCAGTGCCGGGCTAAGGGGATATCAGCCCCAGCATTTT.

The rearrangement joins TRBV5-1 to TRBJ2-2, with 9 positions matching TRBD2. CDR3 length equals 16 residues. The V and J ends lost 0 bases and 0 bases, in that order; junction bases with no gene match: 0. Germline CDR1 reads SGHRS; CDR2 reads YFSETQ. CDR3 loop: CASSLGLAANTGELFF. DNA of the CDR3: TGCGCCAGCAGCTTGGGACTAGCGGCGAACACCGGGGAGCTGTTTTTT.

This sequence joins TRBV10-2 and TRBJ2-2, with D maybe TRBD1 (6 bases). This CDR3 is 17 amino acids long. Germline assignment: CDR1 WSHSY and CDR2 SAAADI. Trimming stripped 0 bases from V and 8 bases from J, with 19 bases between. The CDR3 spells CASSESTGTLTRGELFF. CDR3 coding DNA: TGCGCCAGCAGTGAGTCGACCGGGACACTAACACGGGGGGAGCTGTTTTTT.

This rearrangement joins TRBV6-1 to TRBJ1-5; no firm D call. Germline V gene sequence: CDR1 MNHNS, CDR2 SASEGT. This CDR3 is 12 amino acids long. The V and J ends lost 5 bases and 4 bases respectively, with 6 bases between them. CDR3 region: CASSIQNQPQHF. The CDR3 DNA sequence: TGTGCCAGCAGTATCCAAAATCAGCCCCAGCATTTT.

V gene TRBV4-1 combines with J gene TRBJ2-7; D unresolved. Germline-derived CDR1 and CDR2 are MGHRA and YSYEKL. Deletions cut 4 bases from V and 2 bases from J, with 9 bases between. The CDR3 sequence is 13 residues long. DNA for the CDR3: TGCGCCAGCAGCCTCGAACAGACCTACGAGCAGTACTTC. Translated: CASSLEQTYEQYF.

This chain uses TRBV7-3 with TRBJ2-2; D remains ambiguous. CDR1 and CDR2 (germline): SGHTA, FQGTGA. V was clipped by 5 bases and J by 4 bases, with 14 bases between them. CDR3 length equals 15 residues. CDR3 nucleotide sequence: TGTGCCAGCAGCATTAACGCGCACTCCACCGGGGAGCTGTTTTTT. It encodes CASSINAHSTGELFF.